The entry below gives a single TCR beta chain sequence along with its context. The time point was: after neoadjuvant nivolumab, at surgical resection. Stage II-IVA oral cavity squamous cell carcinoma was new and untreated by systemic or radiation therapy. The sample comes from a study of neoadjuvant anti-PD-1 for oral cavity cancer. Overall study context: Nivolumab at 3 mg/kg was mostly given biweekly, three to four doses, pre-surgery.

Germline V lookup: CDR1 SNHLY, CDR2 FYNNEI. This CDR3 is 16 amino acids long. Between the trimmed V and J ends, which lost 6 bases and 1 base, there was a span of 18 bases. Six replicates per PBMC sample, mostly from about 500 ng of genomic DNA. Libraries were prepared by immunoSEQ multiplex PCR; TCRdb keeps only in-frame clonotypes and omits some of them. The sample consists of around 70,000 clones, about 88% of them appearing once. The source was PBMCs, collected after nivolumab (anti-PD-1) treatment. This clonotype originated in a person aged 35-79 years with oral cavity squamous cell carcinoma. This chain uses TRBV2 with TRBJ1-1, with D maybe TRBD1 (5 bases). The CDR3: CASSPLLGGENTEAFF. In nucleotides, the CDR3 is TGTGCCAGCAGCCCACTTCTGGGGGGGGAGAACACTGAAGCTTTCTTT.